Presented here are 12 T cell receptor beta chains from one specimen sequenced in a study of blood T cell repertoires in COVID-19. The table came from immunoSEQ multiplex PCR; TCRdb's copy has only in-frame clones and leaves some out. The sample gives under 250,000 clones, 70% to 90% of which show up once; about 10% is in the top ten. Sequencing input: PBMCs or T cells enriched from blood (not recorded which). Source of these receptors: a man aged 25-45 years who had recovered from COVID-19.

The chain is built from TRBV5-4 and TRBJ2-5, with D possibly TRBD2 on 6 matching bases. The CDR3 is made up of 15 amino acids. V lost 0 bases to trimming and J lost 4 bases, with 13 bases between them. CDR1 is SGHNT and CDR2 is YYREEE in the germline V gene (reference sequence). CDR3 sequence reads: CASSLAGGRGETQYF. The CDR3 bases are TGTGCCAGCAGCTTGGCCGGGGGTAGGGGAGAGACCCAGTACTTC.

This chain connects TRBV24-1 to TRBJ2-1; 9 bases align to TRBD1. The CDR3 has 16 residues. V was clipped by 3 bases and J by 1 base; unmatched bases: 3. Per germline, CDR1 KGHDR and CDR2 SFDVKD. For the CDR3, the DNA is TGTGCCACCAGTGATGACAGGGGGGGGTCCTACAATGAGCAGTTCTTC. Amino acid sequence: CATSDDRGGSYNEQFF.

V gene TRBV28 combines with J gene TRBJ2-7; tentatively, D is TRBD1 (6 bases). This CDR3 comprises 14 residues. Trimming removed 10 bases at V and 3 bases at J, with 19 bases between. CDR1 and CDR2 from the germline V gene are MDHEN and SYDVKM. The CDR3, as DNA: TGTGCCATAACAGGGTCCAACACGGGCTACGAGCAGTACTTC. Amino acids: CAITGSNTGYEQYF.

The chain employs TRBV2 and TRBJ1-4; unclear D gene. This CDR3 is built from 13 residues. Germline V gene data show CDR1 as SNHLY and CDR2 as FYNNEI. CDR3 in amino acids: CGCESGFNEKLFF. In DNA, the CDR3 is TGTGGCTGTGAATCGGGGTTTAATGAAAAACTGTTTTTT.

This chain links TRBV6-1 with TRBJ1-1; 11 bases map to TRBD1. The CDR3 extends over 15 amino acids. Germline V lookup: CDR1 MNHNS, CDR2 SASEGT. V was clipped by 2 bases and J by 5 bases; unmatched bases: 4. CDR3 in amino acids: CASSEPGQGETEAFF. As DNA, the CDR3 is TGTGCCAGCAGTGAACCGGGACAGGGGGAAACTGAAGCTTTCTTT.

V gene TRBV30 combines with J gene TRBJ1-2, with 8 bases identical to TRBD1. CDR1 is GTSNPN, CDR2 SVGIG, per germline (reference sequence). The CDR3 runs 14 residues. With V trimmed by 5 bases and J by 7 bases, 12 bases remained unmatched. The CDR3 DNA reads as TGTGCCTGGTCAAAGACCAGGGGGCAGGGTGGCTACACCTTC. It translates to CAWSKTRGQGGYTF.

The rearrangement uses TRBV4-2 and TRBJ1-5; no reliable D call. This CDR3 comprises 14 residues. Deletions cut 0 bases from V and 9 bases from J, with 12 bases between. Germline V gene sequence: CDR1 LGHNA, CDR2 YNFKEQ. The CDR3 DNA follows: TGTGCCAGCAGCCAAGAGGAGGTCGCGAGGCCCCAGCATTTT. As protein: CASSQEEVARPQHF.

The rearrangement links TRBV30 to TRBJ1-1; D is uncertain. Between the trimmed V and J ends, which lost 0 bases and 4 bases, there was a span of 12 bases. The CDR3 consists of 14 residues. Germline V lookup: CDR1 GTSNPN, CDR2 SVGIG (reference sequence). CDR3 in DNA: TGTGCCTGGAGTGTTGCGTTGGGCAGCACTGAAGCTTTCTTT. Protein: CAWSVALGSTEAFF. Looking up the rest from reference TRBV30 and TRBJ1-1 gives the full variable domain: SQTIHQWPATLVQPVGSPLSLECTVEGTSNPNLYWYRQAAGRGLQLLFYSVGIGQISSEVPQNLSASRPQDRQFILSSKKLLLSDSGFYLCAWSVALGSTEAFFGQGTRLTVV.

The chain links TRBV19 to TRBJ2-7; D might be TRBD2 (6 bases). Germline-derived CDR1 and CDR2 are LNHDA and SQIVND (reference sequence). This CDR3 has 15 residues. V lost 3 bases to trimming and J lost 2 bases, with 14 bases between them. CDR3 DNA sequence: TGTGCCAGTAGTATTCGTTTAGCGGCGACCTACGAGCAGTACTTC. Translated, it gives CASSIRLAATYEQYF.

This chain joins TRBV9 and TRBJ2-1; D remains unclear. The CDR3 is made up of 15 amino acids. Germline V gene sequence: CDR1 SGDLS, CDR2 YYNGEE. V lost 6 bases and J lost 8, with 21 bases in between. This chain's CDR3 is CASTRALYGNDEQFF. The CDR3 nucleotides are TGTGCCAGCACCCGAGCCCTCTACGGTAACGATGAGCAGTTCTTC.

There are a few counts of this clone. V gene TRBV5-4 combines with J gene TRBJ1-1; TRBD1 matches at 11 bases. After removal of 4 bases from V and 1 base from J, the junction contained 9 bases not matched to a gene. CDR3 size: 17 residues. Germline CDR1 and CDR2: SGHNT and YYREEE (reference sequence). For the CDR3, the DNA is TGTGCCAGCAGCGCCCCGGGACAGGGGGTGAAGAACACTGAAGCTTTCTTT. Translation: CASSAPGQGVKNTEAFF.

The CDR3 DNA reads as TGTGCCAGCAGTGAAGTTATAAGCACAGGTTCCTACGAGCAGTACTTC. It encodes CASSEVISTGSYEQYF. This chain joins TRBV2 and TRBJ2-7; D may be TRBD1 (5 bases). The CDR3 contains 16 residues. Per the germline V gene, CDR1 is SNHLY and CDR2 is FYNNEI. V dropped 1 base and J dropped 1 base, with 14 bases sitting between them.